These T cell receptor beta chains were read from a single sample in a study of beta chain features in type 1 diabetes. The protocol was immunoSEQ multiplex PCR, while the TCRdb copy is restricted to in-frame clones and leaves out a portion. This sample has some 400,000 clones, with approximately 15% found just once. Sequencing input: naive CD4+ T cells from blood. The receptors here all came from a woman younger than 35 in good health. The CDR3 runs from the conserved cysteine through the conserved F or W. D genes are given only for firm matches. Only some rows state a clone size, as once, few, many or a class for expanded clones.

v_gene	d_gene	j_gene	abundance	CDR3aa	CDR3nt
TRBV28	TRBD1	TRBJ1-4	-	CASREQGWSEKLFF	TGTGCCAGCAGGGAACAGGGGTGGAGTGAAAAACTGTTTTTT
TRBV11-3	TRBD1	TRBJ2-1	-	CASSGVGSRGYNEQFF	TGTGCCAGCAGCGGGGTGGGGAGCAGGGGGTACAATGAGCAGTTCTTC
TRBV6-6	TRBD1	TRBJ1-1	few	CASRKQGADTEAFF	TGTGCCAGCAGGAAACAGGGGGCAGACACTGAAGCTTTCTTT
TRBV7-9	TRBD1	TRBJ1-5	-	CASGPGTENQPQHF	TGTGCCAGCGGCCCCGGGACAGAAAATCAGCCCCAGCATTTT
TRBV7-9	TRBD2	TRBJ2-3	-	CASSLGASGRTDTQYF	TGTGCCAGCAGCTTAGGGGCTAGCGGGAGAACAGATACGCAGTATTTT
TRBV23-1	TRBD1	TRBJ2-7	-	CASSPPADRVSVPHEQYF	TGCGCCAGCAGTCCCCCCGCGGACAGGGTGTCAGTTCCTCACGAGCAGTACTTC
TRBV18	-	TRBJ2-7	-	CASSPSQETAYEQYF	TGTGCCAGCTCACCAAGCCAGGAAACCGCCTACGAGCAGTACTTC
TRBV28	-	TRBJ2-1	-	CASGGRNEQFF	TGTGCCAGCGGAGGGAGGAATGAGCAGTTCTTC
TRBV29-1	TRBD2	TRBJ2-7	few	CSVDVLAGGHSYEQYF	TGCAGCGTTGACGTTCTAGCGGGAGGCCACTCCTACGAGCAGTACTTC
TRBV13	TRBD2	TRBJ2-7	few	CASSSIAGPYEQYF	TGTGCCAGCAGCTCAATAGCGGGGCCCTACGAGCAGTACTTC
TRBV28	-	TRBJ2-2	few	CASSRTATGELFF	TGTGCCAGCAGTCGGACAGCCACCGGGGAGCTGTTTTTT
TRBV4-2	-	TRBJ1-1	-	CASSQEIAGKKSATEAFF	TGTGCCAGCAGCCAAGAGATAGCAGGGAAAAAATCTGCCACTGAAGCTTTCTTT
TRBV30	TRBD2	TRBJ2-1	-	CAGSAGVVHNEQFF	TGTGCCGGCTCGGCGGGAGTGGTCCACAATGAGCAGTTCTTC
TRBV28	TRBD1	TRBJ1-5	-	CASTADRGVQPQHF	TGTGCCAGCACTGCTGACAGGGGAGTTCAGCCCCAGCATTTT
TRBV2	-	TRBJ2-2	few	CASTVPPGGELFF	TGTGCCAGCACGGTTCCTCCGGGCGGGGAGCTGTTTTTT
TRBV7-9	TRBD2	TRBJ2-5	few	CASSLGGLDQETQYF	TGTGCCAGCAGCTTAGGGGGACTAGACCAAGAGACCCAGTACTTC
TRBV28	TRBD1	TRBJ1-5	-	CASSSGGFGNQPQHF	TGTGCCAGCAGTTCAGGGGGCTTTGGCAATCAGCCCCAGCATTTT
TRBV5-4	TRBD2	TRBJ2-7	-	CASSLSSGREHEQYF	TGTGCCAGCAGTCTCTCTAGCGGGAGGGAGCACGAGCAGTACTTC
TRBV5-1	-	TRBJ2-7	-	CASSPEGPPYEQYF	TGCGCCAGCAGTCCGGAGGGACCCCCCTACGAGCAGTACTTC
TRBV5-1	TRBD1	TRBJ2-1	few	CASSLSGTGFVAEQFF	TGCGCCAGCAGCTTGAGCGGGACAGGGTTCGTGGCTGAGCAGTTCTTC
TRBV29-1	-	TRBJ1-2	-	CSAYTVDYGYTF	TGCAGCGCATATACAGTGGATTATGGCTACACCTTC
TRBV18	-	TRBJ2-7	few	CASSPPYPGSDEQYF	TGTGCCAGCTCACCACCGTATCCAGGGTCGGACGAGCAGTACTTC
TRBV5-4	TRBD2	TRBJ2-5	-	CASSFRLAGQETQYF	TGTGCCAGCAGCTTTCGGCTAGCGGGACAAGAGACCCAGTACTTC
TRBV30	-	TRBJ1-5	few	CAWSGHSNQPQHF	TGTGCCTGGAGCGGACATAGCAATCAGCCCCAGCATTTT
TRBV5-4	TRBD1	TRBJ2-5	-	CASSPGTEETQYF	TGTGCCAGCAGCCCGGGGACAGAAGAGACCCAGTACTTC
TRBV14	-	TRBJ2-4	few	CASSLRQRGNIQYF	TGTGCCAGCAGCCTCCGACAGAGGGGGAACATTCAGTACTTC
TRBV5-4	-	TRBJ2-1	-	CASSLGREGWNEQFF	TGTGCCAGCAGCTTGGGACGGGAAGGATGGAATGAGCAGTTCTTC
TRBV2	-	TRBJ2-1	-	CASMITRGNEQFF	TGTGCCAGCATGATTACAAGGGGCAATGAGCAGTTCTTC
TRBV25-1	TRBD2	TRBJ2-3	few	CASSDSAGGTTDTQYF	TGTGCCAGCAGTGACTCCGCGGGAGGGACCACAGATACGCAGTATTTT
TRBV28	-	TRBJ1-1	few	CASSLRQNTEAFF	TGTGCCAGCAGTTTAAGACAGAACACTGAAGCTTTCTTT
TRBV29-1	-	TRBJ1-1	-	CSVDQGNTEAFF	TGCAGCGTTGACCAGGGGAACACTGAAGCTTTCTTT
TRBV4-2	-	TRBJ2-5	few	CASSQHRGLLETQYF	TGTGCCAGCAGCCAACATCGTGGACTCTTGGAGACCCAGTACTTC
TRBV25-1	-	TRBJ2-7	-	CASSLSVYEQYF	TGTGCCAGCAGCCTTAGCGTATACGAGCAGTACTTC
TRBV30	TRBD2	TRBJ2-1	few	CAWSVKLAGGHEQFF	TGTGCCTGGAGTGTAAAACTAGCGGGAGGACATGAGCAGTTCTTC
TRBV30	-	TRBJ1-1	-	CAWIQVYTEAFF	TGTGCCTGGATTCAGGTGTACACTGAAGCTTTCTTT
TRBV7-2	-	TRBJ2-5	once	CASSLLQGWYETQYF	TGTGCCAGCAGCTTGCTTCAGGGGTGGTACGAGACCCAGTACTTC
TRBV5-1	TRBD2	TRBJ2-7	few	CASSLLAGGTKSYEQYF	TGCGCCAGCAGCTTACTAGCGGGAGGGACAAAATCCTACGAGCAGTACTTC
TRBV5-4	-	TRBJ2-1	-	CASSLGRGQFF	TGTGCCAGCAGCTTGGGGAGGGGACAGTTCTTC
TRBV5-1	-	TRBJ1-5	-	CASSLSGGNQPQHF	TGCGCCAGCAGCTTGTCAGGGGGCAATCAGCCCCAGCATTTT
TRBV2	-	TRBJ1-3	few	CASSEARVSGNTIYF	TGTGCCAGCAGTGAAGCGAGGGTCTCTGGAAACACCATATATTTT
TRBV19	TRBD1	TRBJ1-5	few	CASTLTGRNNQPQHF	TGTGCCAGTACCTTGACAGGGAGGAACAATCAGCCCCAGCATTTT
TRBV29-1	-	TRBJ2-1	-	CSVELRESSYNEQFF	TGCAGCGTTGAACTCCGGGAGAGTTCCTACAATGAGCAGTTCTTC
TRBV27	TRBD2	TRBJ2-7	few	CASSFLAGAAGEQYF	TGTGCCAGCAGTTTCTTAGCGGGAGCCGCCGGGGAGCAGTACTTC
TRBV9	TRBD1	TRBJ2-7	few	CASSPRFSGQHTYEQYF	TGTGCCAGCAGCCCCAGATTTTCGGGACAGCACACCTACGAGCAGTACTTC
TRBV28	TRBD1	TRBJ1-5	few	CAIQPGQGQPQHF	TGTGCCATCCAACCGGGACAGGGTCAGCCCCAGCATTTT
TRBV5-1	-	TRBJ1-5	-	CASARGEGWNQPQHF	TGCGCCAGCGCTAGAGGGGAGGGTTGGAATCAGCCCCAGCATTTT
TRBV7-6	-	TRBJ2-2	-	CASSSKARAGELFF	TGTGCCAGCAGCTCCAAGGCGAGGGCCGGGGAGCTGTTTTTT
TRBV18	TRBD1	TRBJ2-5	few	CASSPWDRETQYF	TGTGCCAGCTCACCATGGGACAGGGAGACCCAGTACTTC
TRBV14	TRBD1	TRBJ2-7	few	CASRVTGGNEQYF	TGTGCCAGCAGGGTGACAGGGGGCAACGAGCAGTACTTC
TRBV6-1	-	TRBJ2-1	-	CASSVGVAHYNEQFF	TGTGCCAGCAGTGTGGGAGTAGCCCACTACAATGAGCAGTTCTTC
TRBV7-8	-	TRBJ2-6	few	CASSLTMVSGANVLTF	TGTGCCAGCAGCTTAACAATGGTGTCTGGGGCCAACGTCCTGACTTTC
TRBV28	-	TRBJ2-7	-	CASSLYGRAHYEQYF	TGTGCCAGCAGTTTATATGGCAGGGCGCACTACGAGCAGTACTTC
TRBV5-4	-	TRBJ2-3	-	CASSFSRVRDTQYF	TGTGCCAGCAGCTTTTCCCGGGTACGAGATACGCAGTATTTT
TRBV28	-	TRBJ2-7	-	CASSFSLAGGPYEQYF	TGTGCCAGCAGTTTCTCACTAGCAGGAGGGCCCTACGAGCAGTACTTC
TRBV6-6	-	TRBJ1-5	-	CASSYVQGNQPQHF	TGTGCCAGCAGTTACGTACAGGGAAATCAGCCCCAGCATTTT
TRBV28	-	TRBJ2-3	-	CASSPPETDTQYF	TGTGCCAGCAGTCCCCCCGAGACAGATACGCAGTATTTT
TRBV4-1	TRBD1	TRBJ2-2	-	CASSRQGEGTGELFF	TGCGCCAGCAGCCGACAGGGGGAAGGTACCGGGGAGCTGTTTTTT
TRBV7-9	-	TRBJ1-3	few	CASSLGASGNTIYF	TGTGCCAGCAGCTTAGGGGCCTCCGGAAACACCATATATTTT
TRBV2	TRBD1	TRBJ2-5	few	CASSATGVQETQYF	TGTGCCAGCAGTGCGACAGGGGTCCAAGAGACCCAGTACTTC
TRBV25-1	TRBD1	TRBJ2-7	few	CASSAPDREVQYF	TGTGCCAGCAGTGCGCCGGACAGGGAGGTGCAGTACTTC